This T cell receptor (beta chain) was captured by sequencing in a study of T cell repertoires in cytomegalovirus infection (dated by TCRdb to between 2018 and 2021). Some background on the complete study: Peptide stimulations targeted recently identified HLA-C-restricted CMV epitopes, whose presentation resists viral immunomodulation, together with well-studied HLA-B-restricted epitopes. Donor HLA type was relevant to the analysis, as public TCR beta signatures indicated carriage of CMV infection together with the matching HLA type. Results the study describes overall, beyond this receptor: In both this cohort and an independent roughly 350-donor cohort, the cumulative frequency of public TCR beta family members distinguished carriers of CMV infection plus the relevant HLA type. The ex vivo response was dominated by HLA-C-restricted CMV-specific TCR beta clonotypes, and the single most frequent clonotype in two of eight donors was supplied by these HLA-C-restricted clonotypes.

V is reduced by 2 bases and J by 10 bases, leaving a spacing of 20 bases between them. CDR1 MNHNS and CDR2 SASEGT were looked up in the germline V gene. The CDR3 has 16 amino acids, counting the end cysteine and phenylalanine. Only the CDR3 region is kept as DNA, spanning 48 bases read in frame from base 1. The meaning of the sample's treatment or condition label: in vitro stimulation with specific CMV peptide epitopes to enrich CMV-specific T cells. Details on this clonotype: Its recognized antigen is unknown. Nothing much larger sits one base from this clone, and base qualities are not available.

The sequencer was an Illumina HiSeq 1500. TCRdb ran its own pipeline on the public reads, namely fastp trimming at Q25 and MiXCR clone calling, and kept in-frame beta chains. CDR3 protein duplicates are merged, each entry listing the most common genes and DNA. For this sample the table gives about 270,000 distinct CDR3 sequences, of which around 20% were detected only once. Approximately 19% of the sample goes to the ten largest clones. The sequencing used cultured PBMCs, collected from culture after CMV antigen stimulation. The TCR was taken from a human donor in good health (CMV status not recorded). Some clones in this sample may be carry-over from other donors' samples. The rearranged chain carries TRBV6-1 and TRBJ1-4; TRBD1 is perhaps the D gene, given 5 matching bases. For the CDR3, the sequence is CASSESWAGRGAKLFF. The DNA is as follows: TGTGCCAGCAGTGAATCGTGGGCAGGGCGAGGTGCAAAACTGTTTTTT.